The clone carrying this T cell receptor beta chain has a count of ten or more. TCRdb called the reads again in MiXCR, with one record for every CDR3 protein. The sample shows 200,000 to 250,000 distinct CDR3 sequences, 6.5% of them seen only once. Germline CDR1 SEHNR, CDR2 FQNEAQ (reference sequence). This CDR3 is built from 17 residues. V was clipped by 1 base and J by 0 bases, with 15 bases between them. The entry originates in a study of T cell repertoires in cytomegalovirus infection. The rearrangement uses TRBV7-9 and TRBJ1-1, with D possibly TRBD1 on 6 matching bases. The source is a human donor in good health (CMV status not recorded). Some clones in this sample may be carry-over from other donors' samples. The sequenced material came from PBMCs. This chain's CDR3 is CASSLGGPGTVNTEAFF. The CDR3 region has the DNA TGTGCCAGCAGCTTAGGGGGGCCCGGGACCGTGAACACTGAAGCTTTCTTT.